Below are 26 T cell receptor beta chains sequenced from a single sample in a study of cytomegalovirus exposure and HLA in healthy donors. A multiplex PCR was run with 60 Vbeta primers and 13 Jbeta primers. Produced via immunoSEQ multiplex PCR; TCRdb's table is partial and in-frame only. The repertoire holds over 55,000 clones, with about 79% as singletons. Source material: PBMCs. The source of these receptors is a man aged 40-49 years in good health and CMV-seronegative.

The CDR3 is CASSPGGLAGELFF. The CDR3 DNA sequence: TGTGCCAGCAGCCCGGGGGGGCTCGCCGGGGAGCTGTTTTTT. V usage is TRBV28 and J usage is TRBJ2-2, with TRBD2 matching over 8 bases. The length of the CDR3 is 14 residues. The ends lost 6 bases at V and 6 bases at J; junction bases unmatched: 6. Germline V gene sequence: CDR1 MDHEN, CDR2 SYDVKM.

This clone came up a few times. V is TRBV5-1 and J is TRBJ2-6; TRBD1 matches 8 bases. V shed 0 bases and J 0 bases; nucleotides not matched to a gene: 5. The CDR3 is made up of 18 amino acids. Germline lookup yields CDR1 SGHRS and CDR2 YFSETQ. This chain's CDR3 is CASSLGGTGNSGANVLTF. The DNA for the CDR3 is TGCGCCAGCAGCTTGGGAGGGACAGGCAACTCTGGGGCCAACGTCCTGACTTTC.

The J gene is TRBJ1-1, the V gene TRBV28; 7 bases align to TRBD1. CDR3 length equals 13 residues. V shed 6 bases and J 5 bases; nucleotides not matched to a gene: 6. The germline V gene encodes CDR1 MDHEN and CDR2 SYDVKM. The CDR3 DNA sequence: TGTGCCAGCAGAACGACAGGGACTACTGAAGCTTTCTTT. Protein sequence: CASRTTGTTEAFF.

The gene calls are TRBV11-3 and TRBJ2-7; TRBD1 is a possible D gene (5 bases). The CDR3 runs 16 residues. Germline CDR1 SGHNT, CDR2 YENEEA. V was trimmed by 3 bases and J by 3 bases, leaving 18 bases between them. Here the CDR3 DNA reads TGTGCCAGCAGCTTTAAGGGGTATGGGGAAAACTACGAGCAGTACGTC. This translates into CASSFKGYGENYEQYV.

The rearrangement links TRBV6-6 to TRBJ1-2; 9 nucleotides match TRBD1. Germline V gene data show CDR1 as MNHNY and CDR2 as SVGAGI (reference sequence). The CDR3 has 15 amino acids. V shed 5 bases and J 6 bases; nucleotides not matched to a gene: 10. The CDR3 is CASSTQGARYDGYTF. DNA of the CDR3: TGTGCCAGCAGTACACAGGGGGCCCGCTATGATGGCTACACCTTC.

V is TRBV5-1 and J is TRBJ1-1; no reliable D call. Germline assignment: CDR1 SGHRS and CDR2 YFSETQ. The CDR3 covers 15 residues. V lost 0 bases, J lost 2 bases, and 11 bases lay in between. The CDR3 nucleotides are TGCGCCAGCAGCTTGGGCCTGGCCCCAAACACTGAAGCTTTCTTT. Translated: CASSLGLAPNTEAFF. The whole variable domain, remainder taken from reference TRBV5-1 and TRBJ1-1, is KAGVTQTPRYLIKTRGQQVTLSCSPISGHRSVSWYQQTPGQGLQFLFEYFSETQRNKGNFPGRFSGRQFSNSRSEMNVSTLELGDSALYLCASSLGLAPNTEAFFGQGTRLTVV.

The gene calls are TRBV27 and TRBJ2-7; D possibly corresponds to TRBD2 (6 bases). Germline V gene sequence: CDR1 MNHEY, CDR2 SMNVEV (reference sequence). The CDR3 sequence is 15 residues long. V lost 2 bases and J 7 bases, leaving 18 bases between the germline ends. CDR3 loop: CASSLSYGRSGEQYV. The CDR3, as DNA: TGTGCCAGCAGTTTAAGTTATGGGAGGTCCGGAGAGCAGTACGTC.

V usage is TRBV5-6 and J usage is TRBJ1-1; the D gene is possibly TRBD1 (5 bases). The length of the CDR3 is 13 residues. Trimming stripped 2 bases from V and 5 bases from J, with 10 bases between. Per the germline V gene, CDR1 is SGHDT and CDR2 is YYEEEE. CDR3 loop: CASSLSGRTEAFF. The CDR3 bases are TGTGCCAGCAGCTTATCAGGGCGTACTGAAGCTTTCTTT.

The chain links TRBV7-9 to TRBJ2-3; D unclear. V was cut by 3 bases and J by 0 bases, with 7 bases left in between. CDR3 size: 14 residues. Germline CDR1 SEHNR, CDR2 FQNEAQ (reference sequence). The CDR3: CASSLTGSTDTQYF. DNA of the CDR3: TGTGCCAGCAGCTTGACTGGTAGCACAGATACGCAGTATTTT.

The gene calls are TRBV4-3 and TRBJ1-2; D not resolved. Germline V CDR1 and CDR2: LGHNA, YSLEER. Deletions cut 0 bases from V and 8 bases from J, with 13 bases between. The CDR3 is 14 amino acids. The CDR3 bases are TGCGCCAGCAGCCAAGACGGGGAGTTAGGGGGCTACACCTTC. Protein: CASSQDGELGGYTF.

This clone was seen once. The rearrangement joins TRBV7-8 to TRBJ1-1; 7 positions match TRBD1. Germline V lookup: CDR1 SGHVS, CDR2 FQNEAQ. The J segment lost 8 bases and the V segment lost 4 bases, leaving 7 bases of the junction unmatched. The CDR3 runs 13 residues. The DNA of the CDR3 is TGTGCCAGCAGCTCAGCAGGGGGGGGAGAAGCTTTCTTT. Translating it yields CASSSAGGGEAFF.

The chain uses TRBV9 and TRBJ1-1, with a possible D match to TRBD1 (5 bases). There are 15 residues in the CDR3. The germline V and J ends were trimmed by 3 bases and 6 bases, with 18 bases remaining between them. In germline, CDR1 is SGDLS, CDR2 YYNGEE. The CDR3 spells CASSGGGGDLAEAFF. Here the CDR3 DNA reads TGTGCCAGCAGCGGGGGCGGGGGGGATTTGGCTGAAGCTTTCTTT.

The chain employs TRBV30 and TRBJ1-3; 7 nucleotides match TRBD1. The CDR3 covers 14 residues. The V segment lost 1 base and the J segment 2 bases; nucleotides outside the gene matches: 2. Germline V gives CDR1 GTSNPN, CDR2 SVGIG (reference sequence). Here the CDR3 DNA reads TGTGCCTGGAGTGCTACAGGGGCTGGAAACACCATATATTTT. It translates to CAWSATGAGNTIYF.

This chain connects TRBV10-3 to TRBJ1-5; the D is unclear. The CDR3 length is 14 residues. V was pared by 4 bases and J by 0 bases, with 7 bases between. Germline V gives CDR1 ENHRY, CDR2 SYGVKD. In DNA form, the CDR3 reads TGTGCCATCAGTGGAGGAGGTAGCAATCAGCCCCAGCATTTT. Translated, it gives CAISGGGSNQPQHF.

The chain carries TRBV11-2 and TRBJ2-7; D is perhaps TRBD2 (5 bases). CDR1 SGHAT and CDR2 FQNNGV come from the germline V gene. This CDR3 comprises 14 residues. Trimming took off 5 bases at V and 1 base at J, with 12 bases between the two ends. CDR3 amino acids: CASSQTGISYEQYV. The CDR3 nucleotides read TGTGCCAGCAGCCAAACCGGGATTTCCTACGAGCAGTACGTC.

The CDR3 nucleotides read TGCGCCAGCAGCTTCCCGACAGGTGACATGAACACTGAAGCTTTCTTT. Translated: CASSFPTGDMNTEAFF. The genes are TRBV5-1 and TRBJ1-1; possibly TRBD1 for D (6 bases). V gave up 2 bases and J gave up 0 bases, with 14 bases separating them. The V gene's germline CDR1 is SGHRS and CDR2 YFSETQ. The CDR3 is made up of 16 amino acids.

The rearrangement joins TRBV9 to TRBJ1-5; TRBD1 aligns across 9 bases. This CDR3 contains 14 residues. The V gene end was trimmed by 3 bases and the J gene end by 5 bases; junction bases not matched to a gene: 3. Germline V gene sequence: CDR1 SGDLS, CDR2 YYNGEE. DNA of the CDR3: TGTGCCAGCAGCGAGGGACAGGGCGATCAGCCCCAGCATTTT. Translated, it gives CASSEGQGDQPQHF.

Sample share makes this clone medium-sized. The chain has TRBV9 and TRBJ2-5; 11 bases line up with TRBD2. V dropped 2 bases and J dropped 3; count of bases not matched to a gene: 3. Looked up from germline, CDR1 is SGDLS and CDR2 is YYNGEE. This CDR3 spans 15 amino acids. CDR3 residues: CASSVTSGGKETQYF. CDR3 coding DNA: TGTGCCAGCAGCGTTACTAGCGGGGGAAAAGAGACCCAGTACTTC. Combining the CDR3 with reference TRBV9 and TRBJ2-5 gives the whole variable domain DSGVTQTPKHLITATGQRVTLRCSPRSGDLSVYWYQQSLDQGLQFLIQYYNGEERAKGNILERFSAQQFPDLHSELNLSSLELGDSALYFCASSVTSGGKETQYFGPGTRLLVL.

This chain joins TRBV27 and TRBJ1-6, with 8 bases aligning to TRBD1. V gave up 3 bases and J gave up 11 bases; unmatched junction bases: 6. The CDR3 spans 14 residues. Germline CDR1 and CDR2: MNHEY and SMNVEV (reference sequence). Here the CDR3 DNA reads TGTGCCAGCAGTTTCCAGACAGGGGAAACACCCCTCCACTTT. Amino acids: CASSFQTGETPLHF.

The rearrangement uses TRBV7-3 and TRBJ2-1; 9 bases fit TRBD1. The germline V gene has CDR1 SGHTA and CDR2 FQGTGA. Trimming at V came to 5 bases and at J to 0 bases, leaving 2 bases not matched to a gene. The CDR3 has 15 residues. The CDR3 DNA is TGTGCCAGCAGCCCGGACAGGGGCTCCTACAATGAGCAGTTCTTC. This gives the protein CASSPDRGSYNEQFF.

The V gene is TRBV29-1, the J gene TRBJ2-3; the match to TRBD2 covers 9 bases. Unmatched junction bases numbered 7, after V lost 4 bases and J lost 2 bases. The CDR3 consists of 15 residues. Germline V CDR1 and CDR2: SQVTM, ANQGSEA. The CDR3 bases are TGCAGCGTTGTGGTTGCTAGCGGGGACACAGATACGCAGTATTTT. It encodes CSVVVASGDTDTQYF.

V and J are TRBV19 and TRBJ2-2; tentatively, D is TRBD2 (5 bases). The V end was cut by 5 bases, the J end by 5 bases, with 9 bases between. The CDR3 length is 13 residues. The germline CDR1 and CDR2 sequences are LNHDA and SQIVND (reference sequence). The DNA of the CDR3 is TGTGCCAGTAGTCCCCCGGGGACCGGGGAGCTGTTTTTT. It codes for CASSPPGTGELFF. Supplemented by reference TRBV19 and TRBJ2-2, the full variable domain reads DGGITQSPKYLFRKEGQNVTLSCEQNLNHDAMYWYRQDPGQGLRLIYYSQIVNDFQKGDIAEGYSVSREKKESFPLTVTSAQKNPTAFYLCASSPPGTGELFFGEGSRLTVL.

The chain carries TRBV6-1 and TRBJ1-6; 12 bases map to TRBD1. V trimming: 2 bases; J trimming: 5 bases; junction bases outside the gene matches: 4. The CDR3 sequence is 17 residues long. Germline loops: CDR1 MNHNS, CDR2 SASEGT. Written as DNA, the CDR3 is TGTGCCAGCAGTGAATTGGGACAGGGGGCAAATAATTCACCCCTCCACTTT. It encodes CASSELGQGANNSPLHF.

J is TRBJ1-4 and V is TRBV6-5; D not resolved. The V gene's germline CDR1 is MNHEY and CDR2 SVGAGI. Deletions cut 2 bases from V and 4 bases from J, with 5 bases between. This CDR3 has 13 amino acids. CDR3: CASSYVNNEKLFF. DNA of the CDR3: TGTGCCAGCAGTTACGTTAATAATGAAAAACTGTTTTTT.

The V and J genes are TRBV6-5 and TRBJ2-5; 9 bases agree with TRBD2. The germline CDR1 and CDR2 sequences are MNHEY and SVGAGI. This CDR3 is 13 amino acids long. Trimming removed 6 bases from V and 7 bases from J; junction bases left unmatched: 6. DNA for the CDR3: TGTGCCAGCAGGCCGACTAGCGGCACGACCCAGTACTTC. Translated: CASRPTSGTTQYF.

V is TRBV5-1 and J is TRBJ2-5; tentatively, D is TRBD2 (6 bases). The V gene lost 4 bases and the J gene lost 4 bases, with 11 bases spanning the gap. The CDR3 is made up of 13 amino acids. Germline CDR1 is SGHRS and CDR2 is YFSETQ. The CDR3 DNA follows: TGCGCCAGCAGCCTGGCCGGGGGAGAGACCCAGTACTTC. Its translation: CASSLAGGETQYF.